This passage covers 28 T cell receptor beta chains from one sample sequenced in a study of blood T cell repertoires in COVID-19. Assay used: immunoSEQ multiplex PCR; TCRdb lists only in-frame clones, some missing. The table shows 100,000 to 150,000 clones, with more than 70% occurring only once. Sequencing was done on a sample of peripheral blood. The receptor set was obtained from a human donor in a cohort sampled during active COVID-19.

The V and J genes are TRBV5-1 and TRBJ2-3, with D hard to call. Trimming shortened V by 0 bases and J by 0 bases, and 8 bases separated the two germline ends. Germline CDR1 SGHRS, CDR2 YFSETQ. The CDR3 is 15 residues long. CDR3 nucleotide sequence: TGCGCCAGCAGCTTGGGGGCTGGTAGCACAGATACGCAGTATTTT. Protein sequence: CASSLGAGSTDTQYF.

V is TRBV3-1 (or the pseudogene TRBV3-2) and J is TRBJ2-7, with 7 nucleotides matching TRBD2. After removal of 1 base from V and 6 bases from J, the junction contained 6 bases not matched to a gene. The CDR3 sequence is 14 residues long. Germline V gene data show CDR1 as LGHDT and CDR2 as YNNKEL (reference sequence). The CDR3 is CASSQGLWEGEQYF. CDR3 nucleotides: TGTGCCAGCAGCCAAGGTCTCTGGGAGGGCGAGCAGTACTTC.

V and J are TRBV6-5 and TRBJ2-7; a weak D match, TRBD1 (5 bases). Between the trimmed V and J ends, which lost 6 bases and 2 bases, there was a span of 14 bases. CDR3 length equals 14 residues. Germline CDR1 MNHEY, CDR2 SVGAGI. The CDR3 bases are TGTGCCAGCAGCGCAGGGTTAGGGCCCTACGAGCAGTACTTC. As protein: CASSAGLGPYEQYF.

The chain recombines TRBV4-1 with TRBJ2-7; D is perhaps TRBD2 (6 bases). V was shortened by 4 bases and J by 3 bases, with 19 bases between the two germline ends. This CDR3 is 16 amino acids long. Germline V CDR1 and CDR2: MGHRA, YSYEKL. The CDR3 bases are TGCGCCAGCAGCCCAGGTAGCGGCTTGCTCAACTACGAGCAGTACTTC. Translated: CASSPGSGLLNYEQYF.

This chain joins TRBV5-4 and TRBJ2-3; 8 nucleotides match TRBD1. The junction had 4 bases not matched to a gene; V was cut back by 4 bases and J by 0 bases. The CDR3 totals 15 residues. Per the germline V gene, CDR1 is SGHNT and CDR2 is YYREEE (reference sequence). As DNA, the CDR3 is TGTGCCAGCAGCCCCGGGACAGGCAGCACAGATACGCAGTATTTT. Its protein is CASSPGTGSTDTQYF.

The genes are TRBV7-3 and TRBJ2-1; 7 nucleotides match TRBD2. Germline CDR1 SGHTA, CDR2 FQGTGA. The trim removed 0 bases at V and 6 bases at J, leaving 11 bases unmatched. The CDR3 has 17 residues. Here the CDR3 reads CASSLTGGSRWSNEQFF. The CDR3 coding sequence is TGTGCCAGCAGCTTAACCGGCGGGAGTCGGTGGTCCAATGAGCAGTTCTTC. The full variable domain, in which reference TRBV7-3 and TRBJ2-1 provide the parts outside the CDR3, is GAGVSQTPSNKVTEKGKYVELRCDPISGHTALYWYRQSLGQGPEFLIYFQGTGAADDSGLPNDRFFAVRPEGSVSTLKIQRTERGDSAVYLCASSLTGGSRWSNEQFFGPGTRLTVL.

CDR3 in DNA: TGTGCCAGCATTAAGCCCTTAGATACCCACGAGCAGTACTTC. Residues: CASIKPLDTHEQYF. V is TRBV28 and J is TRBJ2-7; D gene ambiguous. This CDR3 has 14 amino acids. CDR1 is MDHEN and CDR2 is SYDVKM in the germline V gene. Trimming removed 7 bases at V and 5 bases at J, with 18 bases between.

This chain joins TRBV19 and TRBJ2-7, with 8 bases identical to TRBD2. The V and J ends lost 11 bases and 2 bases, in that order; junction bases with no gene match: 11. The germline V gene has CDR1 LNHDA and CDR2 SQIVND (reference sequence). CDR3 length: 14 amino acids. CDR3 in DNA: TGTGCCTGTTATGAGCGGGAGCGCGCCTACGAGCAGTACTTC. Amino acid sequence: CACYERERAYEQYF.

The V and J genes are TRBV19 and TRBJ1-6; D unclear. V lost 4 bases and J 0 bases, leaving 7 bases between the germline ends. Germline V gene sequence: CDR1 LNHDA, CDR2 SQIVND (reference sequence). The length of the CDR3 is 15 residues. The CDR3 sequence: CASSRATSYNSPLHF. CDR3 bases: TGTGCCAGTAGTAGGGCTACCTCCTATAATTCACCCCTCCACTTT.

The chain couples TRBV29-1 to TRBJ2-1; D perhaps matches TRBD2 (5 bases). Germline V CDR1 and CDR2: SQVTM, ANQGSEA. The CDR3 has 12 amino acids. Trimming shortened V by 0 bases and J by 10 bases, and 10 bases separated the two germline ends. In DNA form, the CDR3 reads TGCAGCGTTGAAGATGTCCAGCGGGAGCAGTTCTTC. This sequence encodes CSVEDVQREQFF.

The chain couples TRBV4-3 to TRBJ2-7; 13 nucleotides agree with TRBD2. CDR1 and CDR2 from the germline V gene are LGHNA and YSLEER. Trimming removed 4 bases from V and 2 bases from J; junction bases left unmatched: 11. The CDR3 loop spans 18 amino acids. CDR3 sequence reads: CASSPARTSGSRAYEQYF. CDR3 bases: TGCGCCAGCAGCCCCGCCCGGACTAGCGGGAGTAGAGCCTACGAGCAGTACTTC.

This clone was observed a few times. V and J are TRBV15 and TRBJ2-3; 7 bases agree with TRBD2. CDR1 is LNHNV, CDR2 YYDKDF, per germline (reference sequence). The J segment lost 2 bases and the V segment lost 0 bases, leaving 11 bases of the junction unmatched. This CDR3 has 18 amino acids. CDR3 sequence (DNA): TGTGCCACCAGCAGAGATTTTCCTAGCGGAGATTACACAGATACGCAGTATTTT. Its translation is CATSRDFPSGDYTDTQYF.

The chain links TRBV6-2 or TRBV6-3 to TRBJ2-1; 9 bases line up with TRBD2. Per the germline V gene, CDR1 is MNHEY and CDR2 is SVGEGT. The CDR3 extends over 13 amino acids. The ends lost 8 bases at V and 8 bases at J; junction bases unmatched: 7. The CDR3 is CASGLAGVHEQFF. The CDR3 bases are TGTGCCAGCGGTTTAGCGGGAGTCCATGAGCAGTTCTTC.

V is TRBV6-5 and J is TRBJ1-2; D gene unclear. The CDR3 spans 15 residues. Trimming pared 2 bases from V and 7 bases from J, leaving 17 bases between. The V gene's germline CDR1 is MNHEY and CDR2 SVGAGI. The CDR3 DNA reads TGTGCCAGCAGTTACGGTCCAGCCGAAGGAGGTGGCTACACCTTC. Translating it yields CASSYGPAEGGGYTF.

CDR3 protein: CATSDFNPGQGEETQYF. The CDR3 bases are TGTGCCACCAGTGATTTTAACCCTGGACAGGGCGAAGAGACCCAGTACTTC. The chain is built from TRBV24-1 and TRBJ2-5, with TRBD1 identical over 8 bases. V lost 1 base, J lost 3 bases, and 9 bases stayed unmatched. Germline V gene lookup returns CDR1 KGHDR and CDR2 SFDVKD. The CDR3 extends over 17 amino acids.

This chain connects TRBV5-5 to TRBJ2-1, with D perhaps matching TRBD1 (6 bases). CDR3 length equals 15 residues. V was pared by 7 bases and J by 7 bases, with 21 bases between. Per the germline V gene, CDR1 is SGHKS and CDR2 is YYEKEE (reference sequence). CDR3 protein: CASGQGSYLVNEQFF. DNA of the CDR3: TGTGCCAGCGGTCAGGGGTCCTACCTAGTAAATGAGCAGTTCTTC.

CDR3 in amino acids: CASSLRASGSSGELFF. The CDR3 DNA follows: TGTGCCAGCAGCCTCCGGGCTAGCGGGAGTTCCGGGGAGCTGTTTTTT. The rearrangement joins TRBV5-4 to TRBJ2-2; 10 bases match TRBD2. The length of the CDR3 is 16 residues. Unmatched junction bases numbered 9, after V lost 4 bases and J lost 6 bases. Germline assignment: CDR1 SGHNT and CDR2 YYREEE (reference sequence).

The CDR3 sequence: CAISSPRREGGETQYF. DNA of the CDR3: TGTGCCATCAGCTCCCCGCGGCGGGAGGGTGGTGAGACCCAGTACTTC. The chain has TRBV10-3 and TRBJ2-5, with TRBD2 matching 9 bases. With 6 bases clipped from V and 5 bases from J, the junction kept 13 bases outside the gene matches. This CDR3 contains 16 residues. Germline assignment: CDR1 ENHRY and CDR2 SYGVKD.

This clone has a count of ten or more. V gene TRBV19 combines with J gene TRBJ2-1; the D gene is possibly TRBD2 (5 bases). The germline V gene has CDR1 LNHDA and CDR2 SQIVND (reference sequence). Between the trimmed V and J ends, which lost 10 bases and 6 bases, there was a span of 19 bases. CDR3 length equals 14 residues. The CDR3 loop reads CATGLNRVGNEQFF. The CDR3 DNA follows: TGTGCCACGGGGTTAAATCGGGTGGGCAATGAGCAGTTCTTC.

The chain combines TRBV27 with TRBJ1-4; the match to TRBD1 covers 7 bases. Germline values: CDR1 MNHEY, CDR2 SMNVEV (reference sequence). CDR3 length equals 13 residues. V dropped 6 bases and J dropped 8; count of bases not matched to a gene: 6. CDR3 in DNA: TGTGCCAGCAGGCAGACAGGGCACGAAAAACTGTTTTTT. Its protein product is CASRQTGHEKLFF. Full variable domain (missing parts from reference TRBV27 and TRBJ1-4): EAQVTQNPRYLITVTGKKLTVTCSQNMNHEYMSWYRQDPGLGLRQIYYSMNVEVTDKGDVPEGYKVSRKEKRNFPLILESPSPNQTSLYFCASRQTGHEKLFFGSGTQLSVL.

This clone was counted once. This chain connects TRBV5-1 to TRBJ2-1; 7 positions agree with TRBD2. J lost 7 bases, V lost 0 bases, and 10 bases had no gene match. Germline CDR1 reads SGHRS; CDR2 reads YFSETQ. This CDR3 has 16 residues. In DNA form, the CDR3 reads TGCGCCAGCAGCTTGGCCTTTGGGAGGGCCATGAATGAGCAGTTCTTC. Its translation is CASSLAFGRAMNEQFF.

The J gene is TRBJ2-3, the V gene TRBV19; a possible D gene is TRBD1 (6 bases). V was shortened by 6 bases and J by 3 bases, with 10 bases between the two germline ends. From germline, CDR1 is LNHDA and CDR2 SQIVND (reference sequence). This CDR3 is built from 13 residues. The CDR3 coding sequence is TGTGCCAGTAGCGCCACAGGGACAGATACGCAGTATTTT. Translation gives CASSATGTDTQYF. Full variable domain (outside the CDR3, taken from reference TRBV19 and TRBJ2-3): DGGITQSPKYLFRKEGQNVTLSCEQNLNHDAMYWYRQDPGQGLRLIYYSQIVNDFQKGDIAEGYSVSREKKESFPLTVTSAQKNPTAFYLCASSATGTDTQYFGPGTRLTVL.

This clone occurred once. For the CDR3, the DNA is TGTGCCAGCAGCTTCAGGGGTCGGAAGACCCAGTACTTC. As protein: CASSFRGRKTQYF. The V call is TRBV11-2, the J call TRBJ2-5; tentative D call: TRBD1 (6 bases). Germline V lookup: CDR1 SGHAT, CDR2 FQNNGV. The CDR3 contains 13 residues. The V gene lost 3 bases and the J gene lost 6 bases, with 11 bases spanning the gap. Drawing the rest from reference TRBV11-2 and TRBJ2-5, the complete variable domain is EAGVAQSPRYKIIEKRQSVAFWCNPISGHATLYWYQQILGQGPKLLIQFQNNGVVDDSQLPKDRFSAERLKGVDSTLKIQPAKLEDSAVYLCASSFRGRKTQYFGPGTRLLVL.

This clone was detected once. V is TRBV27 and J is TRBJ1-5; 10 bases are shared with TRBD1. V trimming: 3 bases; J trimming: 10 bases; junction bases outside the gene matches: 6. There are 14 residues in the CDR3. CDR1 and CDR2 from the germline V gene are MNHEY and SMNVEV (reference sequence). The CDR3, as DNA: TGTGCCAGCAGTTTGAGGTGGGACAGGGGACCCCAGCATTTT. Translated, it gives CASSLRWDRGPQHF.

CDR3 in DNA: TGTGCCAGCAGTTTAGGTCGAAGAGGGGAGACCCAGTACTTC. Translation: CASSLGRRGETQYF. This chain joins TRBV28 and TRBJ2-5; D possibly corresponds to TRBD2 (5 bases). CDR1 MDHEN and CDR2 SYDVKM come from the germline V gene. CDR3 length equals 14 residues. The V and J ends lost 2 bases and 5 bases respectively, with 12 bases between them.

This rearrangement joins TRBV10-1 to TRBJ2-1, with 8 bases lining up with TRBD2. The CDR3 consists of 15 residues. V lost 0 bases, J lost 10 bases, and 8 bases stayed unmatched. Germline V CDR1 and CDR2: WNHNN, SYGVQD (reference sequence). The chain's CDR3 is CASSESGAGVVEQFF. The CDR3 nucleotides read TGCGCCAGCAGTGAGTCGGGAGCGGGAGTCGTCGAGCAGTTCTTC.

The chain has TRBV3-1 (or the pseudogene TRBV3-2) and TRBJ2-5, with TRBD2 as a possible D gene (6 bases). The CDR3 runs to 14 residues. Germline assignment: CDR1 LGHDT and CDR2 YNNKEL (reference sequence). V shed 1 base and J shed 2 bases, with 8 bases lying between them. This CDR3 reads CASSQGLAQETQYF. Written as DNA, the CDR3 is TGTGCCAGCAGCCAAGGTCTAGCGCAAGAGACCCAGTACTTC.

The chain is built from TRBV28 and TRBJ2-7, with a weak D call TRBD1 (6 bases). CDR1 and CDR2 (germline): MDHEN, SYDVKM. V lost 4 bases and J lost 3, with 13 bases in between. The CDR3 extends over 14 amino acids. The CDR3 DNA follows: TGTGCCAGCAGTTGGACCAGGGGATTCTACGAGCAGTACTTC. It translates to CASSWTRGFYEQYF. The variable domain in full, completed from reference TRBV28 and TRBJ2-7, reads DVKVTQSSRYLVKRTGEKVFLECVQDMDHENMFWYRQDPGLGLRLIYFSYDVKMKEKGDIPEGYSVSREKKERFSLILESASTNQTSMYLCASSWTRGFYEQYFGPGTRLTVT.